Listed below are T cell receptor beta chains from one sample, sequenced in a study of blood T cell repertoires in COVID-19. Only in-frame clones appear in the TCRdb table, and some are missing; sequencing was by immunoSEQ multiplex PCR. The data contain about 180,000 clones, about 85% of them singletons. The sample was peripheral blood. Every receptor here comes from a woman aged 25 to 45 with active or convalescent COVID-19. CDR3s include the opening cysteine and the closing phenylalanine or tryptophan. Each record gives: CDR3 length, clone size, D gene, V gene, J gene, CDR3 DNA, CDR3 protein. The D gene is left open where the match is weak. Part of the rows lack a size; the others show once, few, many or a class for expanded clones.

cdr3_length: 16; clone_size: .; d_call: .; v_call: TRBV28; j_call: TRBJ1-3; cdr3_nt: TGTGCCAGCAGGGACGGAGGGCCCTACTCTGGAAACACCATATATTTT; cdr3_aa: CASRDGGPYSGNTIYF
cdr3_length: 15; clone_size: once; d_call: TRBD2; v_call: TRBV28; j_call: TRBJ2-1; cdr3_nt: TGTGCCAGCAGTTTACTTAGCGGGATCTACAATGAGCAGTTCTTC; cdr3_aa: CASSLLSGIYNEQFF
cdr3_length: 15; clone_size: .; d_call: .; v_call: TRBV6-1; j_call: TRBJ2-7; cdr3_nt: TGTGCCAGCAGACCCGAGGAAGGGGCGGCCTACGAGCAGTACTTC; cdr3_aa: CASRPEEGAAYEQYF
cdr3_length: 15; clone_size: .; d_call: .; v_call: TRBV19; j_call: TRBJ1-6; cdr3_nt: TGTGCCAGTAGTATGGCGGCAAGCTATAATTCACCCCTCCACTTT; cdr3_aa: CASSMAASYNSPLHF
cdr3_length: 12; clone_size: .; d_call: .; v_call: TRBV24-1; j_call: TRBJ1-1; cdr3_nt: TGTGCCACCAGTGAGCAGGGAACTGAAGCTTTCTTT; cdr3_aa: CATSEQGTEAFF
cdr3_length: 17; clone_size: .; d_call: TRBD1; v_call: TRBV24-1; j_call: TRBJ1-3; cdr3_nt: TGTGCCACCAGTGACCATCCGGGACAGGGTGGAGGAAACACCATATATTTT; cdr3_aa: CATSDHPGQGGGNTIYF
cdr3_length: 14; clone_size: .; d_call: TRBD2; v_call: TRBV15; j_call: TRBJ2-1; cdr3_nt: TGTGCCTCATCGGGGGGTTGGCGGCACAATGAGCAGTTCTTC; cdr3_aa: CASSGGWRHNEQFF
cdr3_length: 16; clone_size: .; d_call: .; v_call: TRBV5-6; j_call: TRBJ1-1; cdr3_nt: TGTGCCAGCAGCTTTTATGCCTCATACATGAACACTGAAGCTTTCTTT; cdr3_aa: CASSFYASYMNTEAFF
cdr3_length: 13; clone_size: .; d_call: .; v_call: TRBV14; j_call: TRBJ1-1; cdr3_nt: TGTGCCAGCAGCCGCGACAGATACACTGAAGCTTTCTTT; cdr3_aa: CASSRDRYTEAFF
cdr3_length: 12; clone_size: few; d_call: .; v_call: TRBV29-1; j_call: TRBJ1-5; cdr3_nt: TGCAGCGTCTCTATTAGCAATCAGCCCCAGCATTTT; cdr3_aa: CSVSISNQPQHF
cdr3_length: 16; clone_size: .; d_call: TRBD1; v_call: TRBV6-5; j_call: TRBJ2-1; cdr3_nt: TGTGCCAGCAGTTACTCGAAGGGGGCGCTTGGCAATGAGCAGTTCTTC; cdr3_aa: CASSYSKGALGNEQFF
cdr3_length: 15; clone_size: .; d_call: .; v_call: TRBV14; j_call: TRBJ2-1; cdr3_nt: TGTGCCAGCAGCCTGGGCAGGAGGTCCTACAATGAGCAGTTCTTC; cdr3_aa: CASSLGRRSYNEQFF
cdr3_length: 13; clone_size: few; d_call: .; v_call: TRBV30; j_call: TRBJ1-2; cdr3_nt: TGTGCCTGGAGTGTACCGGGGGTCGGTAAATTCGCCTTC; cdr3_aa: CAWSVPGVGKFAF
cdr3_length: 14; clone_size: .; d_call: TRBD1; v_call: TRBV30; j_call: TRBJ1-6; cdr3_nt: TGTGCCTGGAGCAGGACAGGGGGTAATTCACCCCTCCACTTT; cdr3_aa: CAWSRTGGNSPLHF
cdr3_length: 15; clone_size: .; d_call: TRBD1; v_call: TRBV4-2; j_call: TRBJ1-2; cdr3_nt: TGTGCCAGCAGCCAAGATAAGGGGACAGACTATGGCTACACCTTC; cdr3_aa: CASSQDKGTDYGYTF